The clone carrying this T cell receptor beta chain came up once. Trimming removed 1 base at V and 8 bases at J, with 11 bases between. The CDR3 extends over 13 amino acids. Germline CDR1 reads SGHAT; CDR2 reads FQNNGV. These data belong to a study of blood T cell repertoires in COVID-19. Overall study: Spain, Italy and the United States supplied samples that represented acute and convalescent COVID-19. The cDNA or gDNA used as material had been derived from T cells, B-cell-depleted T cells, or PBMCs.

The method was immunoSEQ multiplex PCR; TCRdb's version includes in-frame clones alone and lacks a portion of them. Among almost 250,000 clones listed, 65% to 90% were seen once. The V call is TRBV11-2, the J call TRBJ1-1, with D perhaps matching TRBD1 (5 bases). The TCR sequence derives from a woman aged 50 to 60 with acute COVID-19. The sample was PBMCs or T cells enriched from blood (not recorded which). The CDR3 loop reads CASSLAGRGEAFF. The CDR3 DNA reads as TGTGCCAGCAGCTTAGCGGGGAGGGGCGAAGCTTTCTTT.